This T cell receptor (beta chain) originates from a study of T cells in Graves' hyperthyroidism and ophthalmopathy. Findings and caveats of the study: Ophthalmopathy and stable hyperthyroidism were separated by a 13 V-J model. Among clonotypes expanded in thyroid above 0.001, most were also found in blood.

This clonotype was counted ten times or more. Its antigen is currently unknown. Diagnoses rested on clinical symptoms, serum thyroxine and TRAb, thyroid ultrasound and orbital computed tomography. Cells are PBMCs isolated from roughly 10 ml of fresh blood. Using RNA transcripts as the source, TCR beta CDR3 regions were amplified. TCR CDR3 regions were first amplified by RT-PCR with HTBI primers. TCRdb re-derived calls from the multiplex PCR reads in MiXCR, one entry per CDR3 protein. The sample lists more than 300,000 distinct CDR3 sequences, roughly 14% occurring once. There are 12 residues in the CDR3. V trimming: 7 bases; J trimming: 8 bases; junction bases outside the gene matches: 8. Germline CDR1 SQVTM, CDR2 ANQGSEA.

Material for sequencing was blood. This receptor was obtained from a woman between 25 and 40 years old with Graves' hyperthyroidism. This chain uses TRBV29-1 with TRBJ1-1, with TRBD1 identical over 9 bases. The CDR3 DNA follows: TGCAGCGGAGGACAGGGGAATGAGGAAGCTTTCTTT. Translating it yields CSGGQGNEEAFF.